This TCR beta chain was sequenced in a study of blood T cell repertoires in COVID-19. About the study: Samples representing acute and convalescent COVID-19 were sourced from the United States, Italy and Spain. PBMCs, B-cell-depleted T cells, or T cells were the source of the cDNA or gDNA that made up the material.

The method was immunoSEQ multiplex PCR; TCRdb's version includes in-frame clones alone and lacks a portion of them. The sample has more than 110,000 clones, roughly four fifths seen once. This clone occurred a few times. Sequencing used peripheral blood. This TCR came from an elderly woman with active or convalescent COVID-19.

CDR3 in amino acids: CASSSPGQGTTNEKLFF. The CDR3 DNA is TGTGCCAGCAGTTCACCGGGACAGGGAACAACTAATGAAAAACTGTTTTTT. The chain recombines TRBV28 with TRBJ1-4; 9 bases agree with TRBD1. This CDR3 comprises 17 residues. V was clipped by 4 bases and J by 0 bases; unmatched bases: 6. Germline values: CDR1 MDHEN, CDR2 SYDVKM.